Listed here is a single T cell receptor beta chain. Only a few counts were recorded for this clone. Its binding antigen is unknown. Base quality data are lacking; no much larger clone is found one base away. The immunoSEQ Assay, a bias-controlled multiplex PCR, was used to amplify TCRbeta CDR3 regions from genomic DNA. On the study's bioinformatics: Within the assay, amplification of reference gene primers was used to estimate how many nucleated cells each sample contained. Sequence reads were collapsed and filtered to measure the absolute abundance of every unique TCRbeta CDR3 rearrangement. For each sample, productive Simpson clonality was calculated as the square root of Simpson's diversity index across productive rearrangements. TCRdb carries this immuneACCESS record with in-frame sequences only. Its versions omit some clonotypes, under half of them owing to an unresolved V gene in the studies checked, with the rest unexplained. Clonal size and the V and J genes are those of that table, whereas D and trimming came from the DNA. The sample includes about 310,000 clones, with roughly 86% observed a single time. 7.8% of the sample lies in the top ten.

These data come from a study of blood T cell repertoires in COVID-19 (TCRdb year 2020). Turning to the overall study: The collaborator samples originated in the United States, Italy and Spain and spanned the acute and convalescent phases of COVID-19. The prospective study material was composed of cDNA or gDNA derived from T cells, B-cell-depleted T cells, or PBMCs. The dataset comprised deeply sampled blood TCRbeta repertoires from subjects exposed to, actively infected with, or recovered from COVID-19. A freely available public database, intended as a resource for researchers studying the immune response to SARS-CoV-2, is where the repertoires were released. Samples came from the ongoing ImmuneRACE study (first 160 participants) plus 1,254 subjects from 6 global collaborators. A de-identified subject ID, COVID-19 status, age in years and sex were almost always included in the sample metadata. Where HLA class I and class II types were available, the types were taken from metadata supplied by the sample provider, not from assay-based typing.

Results and caveats for the whole study, not just this receptor: The amount of clinical and demographic metadata varied by source and participant and was provided uncurated.

Another Seattle source contributed samples from volunteer blood donors who had recovered from COVID-19. Whole blood was collected in K2EDTA tubes by collaborating institutions according to the institutions' own protocols. For TCRbeta analysis, collaborator samples were shipped as frozen whole blood, as isolated PBMCs, or as DNA extracted from either sample type. V is shortened by 4 bases, J by 3 bases, and the region joining them spans 21 bases. Spanning cysteine to phenylalanine, the CDR3 consists of 18 amino acids. The entry retains the CDR3 DNA only, 54 bases that are in frame from base 1. CDR1 and CDR2 are read off the germline V gene as MGHRA and YSYEKL.

This receptor was taken from a woman between 50 and 59 years old who had recovered from COVID-19. The V gene is TRBV4-1 and the J gene is TRBJ1-4; the D gene is possibly TRBD1, with 6 bases matching. The specimen was peripheral blood. The CDR3 corresponds to CASSPIYRVVSANEKLFF. The nucleotide sequence reads TGCGCCAGCAGCCCGATCTACAGGGTCGTTTCAGCTAATGAAAAACTGTTTTTT.